The entry below describes one T cell receptor beta chain. Its specificity is not known. A much larger clone is a single base away; this may be a read error. CDR3 length: 12 residues. The germline V gene has CDR1 LNHNV and CDR2 YYDKDF (reference sequence). V was cut by 0 bases and J by 6 bases, with 0 bases left in between. The data stem from a study of blood T cells in healthy people across ages. Study-wide findings and caveats: Per million T cells, TCR beta diversity dropped about linearly as age rose.

The second PCR ran roughly 6 to 12 cycles with a sample-barcoded 5' primer and J-beta primers. One entry per CDR3 protein, called by TCRdb with MiXCR from the 5' RACE reads. The table lists around 1,000,000 distinct CDR3 sequences, approximately 26% of them singletons, with about 0.8% in the top ten. Those donating, healthy Caucasian individuals from Russia, were aged roughly 6 to 100. Extracted total RNA amounted to at least 5.5 micrograms for each sample. These data were likewise used in another study, on T cells of mothers and their children.

The source of this sequence is a girl aged 2 to 9 in good health. Sample: blood. The J gene is TRBJ1-6, the V gene TRBV15; D is unclear. The CDR3 nucleotides read TGTGCCACCAGCAGAGATAATTCACCCCTCCACTTT. It codes for CATSRDNSPLHF.